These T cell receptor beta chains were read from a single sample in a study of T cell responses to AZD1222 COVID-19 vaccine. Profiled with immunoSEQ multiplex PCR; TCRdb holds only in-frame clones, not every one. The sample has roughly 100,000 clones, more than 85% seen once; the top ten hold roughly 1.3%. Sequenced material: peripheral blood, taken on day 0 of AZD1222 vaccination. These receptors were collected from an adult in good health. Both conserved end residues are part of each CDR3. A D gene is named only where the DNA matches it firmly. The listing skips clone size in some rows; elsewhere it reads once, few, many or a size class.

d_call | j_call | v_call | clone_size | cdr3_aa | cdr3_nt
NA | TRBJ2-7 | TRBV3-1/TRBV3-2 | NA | CASSQDKEQYF | TGTGCCAGCAGCCAAGACAAGGAGCAGTACTTC
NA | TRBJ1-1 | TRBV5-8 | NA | CASSLEGNIEGVLVEAFF | TGTGCCAGCAGCTTGGAGGGGAATATCGAGGGCGTACTGGTTGAAGCTTTCTTT
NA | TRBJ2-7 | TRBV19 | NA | CASSTTERVSYEQYF | TGTGCCAGTAGTACGACCGAGCGGGTTTCCTACGAGCAGTACTTC
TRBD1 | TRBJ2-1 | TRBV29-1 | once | CSVGQGFYNEQFF | TGCAGCGTTGGACAGGGGTTTTACAATGAGCAGTTCTTC
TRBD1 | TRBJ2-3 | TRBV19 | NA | CASSTLGQGYTDTQYF | TGTGCCAGTAGTACCCTCGGACAGGGCTACACAGATACGCAGTATTTT
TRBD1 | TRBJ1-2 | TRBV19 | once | CASNKPGQGQEFDYGYTF | TGTGCCAGTAACAAGCCGGGACAGGGGCAAGAATTTGACTATGGCTACACCTTC
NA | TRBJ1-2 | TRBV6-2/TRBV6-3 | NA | CASSYDGQARALGGYTF | TGTGCCAGCAGTTACGATGGGCAGGCCCGTGCATTGGGGGGCTACACCTTC
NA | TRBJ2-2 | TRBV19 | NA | CASSIEGGGWELFF | TGTGCCAGTAGTATAGAAGGCGGAGGGTGGGAGCTGTTTTTT
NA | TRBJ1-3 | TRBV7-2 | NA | CASSLVAGSGNTIYF | TGTGCCAGCAGCTTAGTCGCAGGTTCTGGAAACACCATATATTTT
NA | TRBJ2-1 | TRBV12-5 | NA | CASGLTPEADEQFF | TGTGCTAGTGGCTTGACCCCTGAGGCAGATGAGCAGTTCTTC
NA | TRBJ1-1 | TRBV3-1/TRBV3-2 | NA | CASSQDLDMNTEAFF | TGTGCCAGCAGCCAAGATCTCGACATGAACACTGAAGCTTTCTTT
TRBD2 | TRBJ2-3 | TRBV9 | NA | CASSIHLGTSGSDTQYF | TGTGCCAGCAGCATACACCTAGGGACTAGCGGGAGTGATACGCAGTATTTT
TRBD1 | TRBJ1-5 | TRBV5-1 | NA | CASSSGQGGQPQHF | TGCGCCAGCAGCTCTGGACAGGGCGGACAGCCCCAGCATTTT
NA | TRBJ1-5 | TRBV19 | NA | CASAMLDGQPQHF | TGTGCCAGCGCGATGCTCGATGGACAGCCCCAGCATTTT
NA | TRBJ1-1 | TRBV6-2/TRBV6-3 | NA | CASSYSGGRTEAFF | TGTGCCAGCAGTTACTCAGGGGGGAGGACTGAAGCTTTCTTT
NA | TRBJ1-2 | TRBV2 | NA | CASSLLGAINYGYTF | TGTGCCAGCAGTCTTCTGGGCGCCATTAACTATGGCTACACCTTC
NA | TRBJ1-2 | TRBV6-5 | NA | CASSRQGNYGYTF | TGTGCCAGCTCGAGGCAGGGCAACTATGGCTACACCTTC
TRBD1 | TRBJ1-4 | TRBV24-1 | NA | CATSDLTRDRGLVNEKLFF | TGTGCCACCAGTGATTTGACCCGGGACAGGGGGCTCGTTAATGAAAAACTGTTTTTT
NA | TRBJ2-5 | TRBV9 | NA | CASSPNTLQETQYF | TGTGCCAGCAGCCCCAACACCTTACAAGAGACCCAGTACTTC
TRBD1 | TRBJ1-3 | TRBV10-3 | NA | CASRDSSSGNTIYF | TGTGCCTCCCGGGACAGCAGCTCTGGAAACACCATATATTTT
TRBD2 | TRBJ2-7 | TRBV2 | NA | CASSAGGSSYEQYF | TGTGCCAGCAGTGCGGGCGGGAGCTCCTACGAGCAGTACTTC
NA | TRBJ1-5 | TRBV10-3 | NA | CAISESMTQPNQPQHF | TGTGCCATCAGTGAGTCAATGACACAGCCGAATCAGCCCCAGCATTTT
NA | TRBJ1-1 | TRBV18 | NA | CASSPLNSIMNTEAFF | TGTGCCAGCTCACCATTAAACAGCATCATGAACACTGAAGCTTTCTTT
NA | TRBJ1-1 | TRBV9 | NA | CASSAGSTEAFF | TGTGCCAGCAGTGCAGGGAGTACTGAAGCTTTCTTT
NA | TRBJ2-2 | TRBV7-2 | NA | CASSLSGGGLVGELFF | TGTGCCAGCAGCTTAAGTGGAGGGGGCTTAGTCGGGGAGCTGTTTTTT
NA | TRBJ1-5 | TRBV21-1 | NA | CASSNVNQPQHF | TGTGCCAGCAGCAATGTGAATCAGCCCCAGCATTTT
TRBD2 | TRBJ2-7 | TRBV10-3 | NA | CAIRAGGEQYF | TGTGCCATCAGAGCGGGGGGAGAGCAGTACTTC
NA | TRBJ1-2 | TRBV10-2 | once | CASSEGFGRNYGYTF | TGCGCCAGCAGTGAAGGGTTCGGCCGTAACTATGGCTACACCTTC
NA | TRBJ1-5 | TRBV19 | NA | CASSTLDVQGNRKSQHF | TGTGCCAGTAGTACTTTAGATGTACAGGGAAACAGAAAGTCCCAGCATTTT
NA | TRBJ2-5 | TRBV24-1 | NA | CATTPQTFQETQYF | TGTGCCACCACTCCCCAAACTTTCCAAGAGACCCAGTACTTC
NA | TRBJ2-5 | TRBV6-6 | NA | CASSYSQETQYF | TGTGCCAGCAGTTACTCCCAAGAGACCCAGTACTTC
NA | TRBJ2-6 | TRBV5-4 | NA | CASSLAGTGANVLTF | TGTGCCAGCAGCTTGGCCGGGACCGGGGCCAACGTCCTGACTTTC
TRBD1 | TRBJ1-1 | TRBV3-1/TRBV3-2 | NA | CASSLPDRGHTEAFF | TGTGCCAGCAGTCTACCAGACAGGGGCCACACTGAAGCTTTCTTT
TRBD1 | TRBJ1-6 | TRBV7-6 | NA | CASSSDRGGNSPLHF | TGTGCCAGCAGCTCAGACAGGGGAGGCAATTCACCCCTCCACTTT
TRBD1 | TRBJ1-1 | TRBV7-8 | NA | CASSPPRDRVGTEAFF | TGTGCCAGCAGCCCTCCCCGGGACAGGGTGGGCACTGAAGCTTTCTTT
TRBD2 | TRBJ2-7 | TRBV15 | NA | CATSRSLGVAGDVSYEQYF | TGTGCCACCAGCAGATCGTTAGGGGTAGCGGGAGATGTCTCCTACGAGCAGTACTTC
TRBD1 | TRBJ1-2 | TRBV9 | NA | CASSAAGQNYGYTF | TGTGCCAGCAGCGCCGCGGGACAGAACTATGGCTACACCTTC
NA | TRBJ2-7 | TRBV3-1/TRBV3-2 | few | CASSYGGVYEQYF | TGTGCCAGCAGCTACGGAGGAGTATACGAGCAGTACTTC
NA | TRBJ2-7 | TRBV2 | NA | CAGRDFSYEQYF | TGTGCCGGCAGGGACTTCTCCTACGAGCAGTACTTC